This T cell receptor beta chain is from a study of untreated major depressive disorder. Broader study findings: CD4+ T cells from depressed patients used TRBV05-01 (Vbeta 5.1) more often than controls.

Sequencing used immunoSEQ multiplex PCR; TCRdb keeps in-frame clones, though not all of them. The sample includes about 18,000 clones, approximately 81% of them seen just once. The CDR3 loop spans 16 amino acids. Trimming removed 3 bases from V and 5 bases from J; junction bases left unmatched: 6. Looked up from germline, CDR1 is SGHRS and CDR2 is YFSETQ. A word on this clone: The target antigen is unknown.

The TCR sequence derives from a woman aged 30 to 39 in good health. The gene calls are TRBV5-1 and TRBJ1-6; TRBD1 matches 9 bases. The sample taken for sequencing was CD4+ T cells from PBMCs. CDR3 sequence (DNA): TGCGCCAGCAGCTATACAGGGGGCCGGAATAATTCACCCCTCCACTTT. It translates to CASSYTGGRNNSPLHF.